A single T cell receptor (beta chain) is shown here with its context. What it recognizes is unknown. TCRdb reprocessed the 5' RACE reads with MiXCR, giving one entry per CDR3 protein. The sample lists approximately 300,000 distinct CDR3 sequences, just under 20% seen once, with more than 20% in the top ten. This record belongs to a study of T-cell memory formation after mild COVID-19. The study's findings and limits: A balance of CD4 and CD8 characterized clones contracting day 15 to 85, whereas later expanders leaned CD4+. Still unconfirmed is whether the second-wave clones peaking on day 37 recognized SARS-CoV-2.

The germline V and J ends were trimmed by 2 bases and 5 bases, with 12 bases remaining between them. CDR3 length: 15 residues. The chain combines TRBV12-3 or TRBV12-4 with TRBJ2-2; possibly TRBD2 for D (5 bases). Sequenced: PBMCs or a T cell subset sorted from them (not recorded which). The TCR comes from a man between 18 and 35 years old who had mild COVID-19 (a few samples of this study predate the infection). Cell type and time point are not known. The CDR3 is CASSLMTTRTGELFF. Here the CDR3 DNA reads TGTGCCAGCAGTTTAATGACTACGAGGACCGGGGAGCTGTTTTTT.